This T cell receptor (beta chain) was captured by sequencing in a study of cytomegalovirus exposure and HLA in healthy donors. Study findings and constraints: In a later analysis, TCR beta V- and J-gene trimming was associated with a missense DCLRE1C variant.

Donors were ostensibly healthy at sampling, although undocumented immune exposures were probable. Of note for this clone: Antigen unknown.

The PCR employed 60 Vbeta primers together with 13 Jbeta primers. As processed by the authors: An analysis performed later counted around 80 million unique TCR beta chains (roughly 11 million of them shared). The table came from immunoSEQ multiplex PCR; TCRdb's copy has only in-frame clones and leaves some out. V, J and clone size are taken as reported in that table, and D and trimming were inferred from the DNA itself. Among 65,000 to 90,000 clones, just over 85% were seen once, and the ten largest hold roughly 2%. The CDR3 extends over 14 amino acids. The material sequenced was PBMCs. The V call is TRBV21-1, the J call TRBJ2-5; the table's D call of TRBD1 was not tested on the DNA. TRBV21-1 is a listed pseudogene. The receptor's source is a woman younger than 45 in good health and CMV-seronegative. CDR3 DNA: TGTGCCAGCAGCAAAGTCGGCAGGTTAGAGACCCAGTACTTC. It encodes CASSKVGRLETQYF.